This TCR beta chain is from a study of T cell responses to AZD1222 COVID-19 vaccine. Study summary: Second doses at about 4 or about 12 weeks were pooled. Study-wide results and limits: Females made up more of the donors, who were largely white British, and clonal diversity may have come out too low. Sampling captured repertoires only after the peak T cell response. Two AZD1222 doses significantly raised spike-specific TCR breadth and depth over controls.

This clone appeared a single time. Its matching antigen is unknown. Germline V gene sequence: CDR1 MNHNS, CDR2 SASEGT. The CDR3 is made up of 14 amino acids. V gave up 5 bases and J gave up 14 bases; unmatched junction bases: 12. TCRdb keeps only in-frame clones here, not all; method: immunoSEQ multiplex PCR. The repertoire holds 150,000 to 200,000 clones, with around 90% as singletons. The receptor comes from an adult in good health. Sequencing used peripheral blood, obtained on day 0 of AZD1222 vaccination. The chain combines TRBV6-1 with TRBJ1-6, with 7 bases matching TRBD1. CDR3 region: CASSTSDRANALHF. The CDR3 DNA sequence: TGTGCCAGCAGTACCTCCGACAGGGCGAACGCCCTCCACTTT.